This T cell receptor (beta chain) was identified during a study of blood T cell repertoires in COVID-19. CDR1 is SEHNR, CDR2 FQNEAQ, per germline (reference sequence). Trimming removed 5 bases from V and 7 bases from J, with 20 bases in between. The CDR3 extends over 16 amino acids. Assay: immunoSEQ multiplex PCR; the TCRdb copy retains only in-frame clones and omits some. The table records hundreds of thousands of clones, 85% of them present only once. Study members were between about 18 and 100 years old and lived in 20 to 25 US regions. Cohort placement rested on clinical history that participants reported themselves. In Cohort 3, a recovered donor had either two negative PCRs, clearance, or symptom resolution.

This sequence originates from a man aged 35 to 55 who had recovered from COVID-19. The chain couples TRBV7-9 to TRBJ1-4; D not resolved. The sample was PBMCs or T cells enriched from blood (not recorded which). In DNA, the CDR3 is TGTGCCAGCAGCGGAGATACCGGAAATTACGGTGAAAAACTGTTTTTT. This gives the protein CASSGDTGNYGEKLFF.